The next 22 T cell receptor beta chains were all read from a single sample in a study of CD8 T cells in Susac syndrome. RNA was extracted with the RNeasy kit, and a quantity of roughly 0.5 to 1 ug was reverse transcribed using random hexamers. TCRdb passed the immunoSEQ multiplex PCR reads through MiXCR, listing each CDR3 protein once. This table holds fewer than 150,000 distinct CDR3 sequences, 90% to 95% found once. What was sequenced was CD4+ T cells from PBMCs. Receptors originate from a human donor in good health.

The chain combines TRBV20-1 with TRBJ2-4; tentatively, D is TRBD2 (6 bases). The length of the CDR3 is 14 residues. V dropped 1 base and J dropped 3 bases, with 10 bases sitting between them. Germline-derived CDR1 and CDR2 are DFQATT and SNEGSKA (reference sequence). The CDR3 DNA follows: TGCAGTGCTAGAGGGGGAGGCGGCAAAAACATTCAGTACTTC. Translation: CSARGGGGKNIQYF.

The V gene is TRBV20-1, the J gene TRBJ2-5; 14 bases are shared with TRBD2. After removal of 6 bases from V and 4 bases from J, the junction contained 7 bases not matched to a gene. The germline V gene has CDR1 DFQATT and CDR2 SNEGSKA (reference sequence). The CDR3 is made up of 15 amino acids. The CDR3 DNA is TGCAGTGCCCTCGGACTAGCGGGAGGCCCAGAGACCCAGTACTTC. This sequence encodes CSALGLAGGPETQYF.

The V call is TRBV20-1, the J call TRBJ2-7, with a tentative D call TRBD2 (6 bases). CDR1 DFQATT and CDR2 SNEGSKA come from the germline V gene (reference sequence). This CDR3 region has 12 residues. CDR3 residues: CSSRRGNHEQYF. In nucleotides, the CDR3 is TGCAGCTCAAGGAGGGGTAATCACGAGCAGTACTTC.

This chain uses TRBV18 with TRBJ1-1; D is unclear. The CDR3 is made up of 13 amino acids. V was pared by 3 bases and J by 6 bases, with 11 bases between. Germline V gene lookup returns CDR1 KGHSH and CDR2 LQKENI. The CDR3 loop reads CASSPNRTPEAFF. CDR3 DNA sequence: TGTGCCAGCTCACCCAACAGAACTCCTGAAGCTTTCTTT.

The chain joins TRBV7-9 to TRBJ1-5; the D gene is possibly TRBD1 (5 bases). The germline V gene has CDR1 SEHNR and CDR2 FQNEAQ (reference sequence). Trimming cost V 4 bases and J 0 bases, with 10 bases left between them. The CDR3 length is 15 residues. CDR3 residues: CASSWGSLSNQPQHF. CDR3 in DNA: TGTGCCAGCAGCTGGGGCTCCCTTAGCAATCAGCCCCAGCATTTT.

The chain links TRBV15 to TRBJ1-3; no clear D. Germline CDR1 and CDR2: LNHNV and YYDKDF (reference sequence). The CDR3 has 16 residues. V was clipped by 6 bases and J by 0 bases, with 15 bases between them. CDR3 protein: CATRKRPVSSGNTIYF. For the CDR3, the DNA is TGTGCCACCAGAAAGAGACCCGTTAGCTCTGGAAACACCATATATTTT.

The chain has TRBV3-1 and TRBJ2-7; the D is unclear. Germline V gives CDR1 LGHDT, CDR2 YNNKEL (reference sequence). The germline V and J ends were trimmed by 1 base and 0 bases, with 13 bases remaining between them. There are 16 residues in the CDR3. Here the CDR3 reads CASSQGPSVSSYEQYF. The CDR3 region has the DNA TGTGCCAGCAGCCAAGGTCCCAGCGTGAGCTCCTACGAGCAGTACTTC.

This clonotype has only one observation. CDR3 nucleotides: TGTGCCAGCAGCTCCGACAGCAACACAGATACGCAGTATTTT. Translated, it gives CASSSDSNTDTQYF. This chain joins TRBV7-2 and TRBJ2-3, with D possibly TRBD1 on 5 matching bases. This CDR3 is built from 14 residues. V gave up 4 bases and J gave up 2 bases, with 10 bases separating them. Germline assignment: CDR1 SGHTA and CDR2 FQGNSA. The full variable domain, rest sourced from reference TRBV7-2 and TRBJ2-3, is GAGVSQSPSNKVTEKGKDVELRCDPISGHTALYWYRQSLGQGLEFLIYFQGNSAPDKSGLPSDRFSAERTGGSVSTLTIQRTQQEDSAVYLCASSSDSNTDTQYFGPGTRLTVL.

This clonotype was observed once. The J gene is TRBJ2-7, the V gene TRBV7-9, with TRBD1 matching 8 bases. The CDR3 sequence is 13 residues long. Trimming cost V 6 bases and J 6 bases; bases outside gene matches: 7. CDR1 is SEHNR, CDR2 FQNEAQ, per germline (reference sequence). CDR3 sequence reads: CASRRQGISEQYF. CDR3 sequence (DNA): TGTGCCAGCAGACGACAGGGGATTAGCGAGCAGTACTTC.

CDR3 nucleotides: TGCGCCAGCAGCTTGGCCGATCTGGCGGGAGGACAAGAGACCCAGTACTTC. The encoded protein is CASSLADLAGGQETQYF. The rearrangement links TRBV5-1 to TRBJ2-5; TRBD2 aligns across 8 bases. The CDR3 length is 17 residues. After removal of 0 bases from V and 2 bases from J, the junction contained 9 bases not matched to a gene. In germline, CDR1 is SGHRS, CDR2 YFSETQ.

The chain links TRBV2 to TRBJ2-1; 8 bases are shared with TRBD2. After removal of 0 bases from V and 5 bases from J, the junction contained 9 bases not matched to a gene. Per the germline V gene, CDR1 is SNHLY and CDR2 is FYNNEI. There are 17 residues in the CDR3. CDR3 loop: CASSEAPGGQTDNEQFF. The DNA of the CDR3 is TGTGCCAGCAGTGAAGCGCCGGGGGGGCAGACGGACAATGAGCAGTTCTTC. The whole variable domain, remainder taken from reference TRBV2 and TRBJ2-1, is EPEVTQTPSHQVTQMGQEVILRCVPISNHLYFYWYRQILGQKVEFLVSFYNNEISEKSEIFDDQFSVERPDGSNFTLKIRSTKLEDSAMYFCASSEAPGGQTDNEQFFGPGTRLTVL.

The chain has TRBV6-5 and TRBJ2-5; possibly TRBD1 or TRBD2 for D (6 bases each). V was shortened by 0 bases and J by 9 bases, with 26 bases between the two germline ends. This CDR3 region has 18 residues. Germline V gene data show CDR1 as MNHEY and CDR2 as SVGAGI. The CDR3 reads CASSYSTRGVQNTEAQYF. As DNA, the CDR3 is TGTGCCAGCAGTTACTCAACGAGGGGGGTACAAAATACGGAGGCCCAGTACTTC.

The chain is built from TRBV3-1 and TRBJ1-1; no clear D gene. The CDR3 has 13 amino acids. The germline CDR1 and CDR2 sequences are LGHDT and YNNKEL (reference sequence). The ends were cut back, 2 bases at V and 9 bases at J, with 13 bases in the middle. Here the CDR3 reads CASSQSRGRKAFF. The CDR3 coding sequence is TGTGCCAGCAGCCAATCCCGCGGCCGCAAAGCTTTCTTT.

The chain uses TRBV25-1 and TRBJ2-7; no clear D gene. The CDR3 sequence is 14 residues long. The germline V gene encodes CDR1 MGHDK and CDR2 SYGVNS. Trimming took 10 bases from V and 1 from J, leaving 17 bases between them. In DNA form, the CDR3 reads TGTGCCACTACCCCTCGACTGGGATCCTACGAGCAGTACTTC. Translating it yields CATTPRLGSYEQYF.

The chain employs TRBV18 and TRBJ2-1, with TRBD2 matching 7 bases. V lost 3 bases and J lost 6; bases outside the gene matches: 2. Germline V gene data show CDR1 as KGHSH and CDR2 as LQKENI. This CDR3 has 13 amino acids. This CDR3 is CASSPGTTNEQFF. The CDR3 DNA follows: TGTGCCAGCTCACCCGGGACTACCAATGAGCAGTTCTTC.

This rearrangement joins TRBV19 to TRBJ2-1, with 9 nucleotides matching TRBD2. CDR1 is LNHDA, CDR2 SQIVND, per germline (reference sequence). After removal of 5 bases from V and 2 bases from J, the junction contained 7 bases not matched to a gene. This CDR3 is 16 amino acids long. This CDR3 is CASSPLSGSAYNEQFF. In nucleotides, the CDR3 is TGTGCCAGTAGTCCCCTTAGCGGGAGCGCCTACAATGAGCAGTTCTTC.

In its sample, this clonotype was seen once. The rearrangement joins TRBV5-1 to TRBJ2-4, with TRBD1 matching 7 bases. V was pared by 4 bases and J by 1 base, with 14 bases of the junction left unmatched. The germline CDR1 and CDR2 sequences are SGHRS and YFSETQ. The CDR3 covers 18 residues. DNA for the CDR3: TGCGCCAGCAGCGACGACAGGGAATGGTGGGGCGCCAAAAACATTCAGTACTTC. Protein sequence: CASSDDREWWGAKNIQYF. Drawing the rest from reference TRBV5-1 and TRBJ2-4, the complete variable domain is KAGVTQTPRYLIKTRGQQVTLSCSPISGHRSVSWYQQTPGQGLQFLFEYFSETQRNKGNFPGRFSGRQFSNSRSEMNVSTLELGDSALYLCASSDDREWWGAKNIQYFGAGTRLSVL.

In this sample, this clonotype turned up once. V usage is TRBV5-1 and J usage is TRBJ1-4; no clear D gene. Germline CDR1 SGHRS, CDR2 YFSETQ. The CDR3 contains 15 residues. The V end was cut by 2 bases, the J end by 0 bases, with 8 bases between. CDR3 nucleotide sequence: TGCGCCAGCAGCTTCGCCAGAACAACTAATGAAAAACTGTTTTTT. Translated: CASSFARTTNEKLFF.

This clonotype was found once. The V and J genes are TRBV29-1 and TRBJ2-1, with a weak D call TRBD2 (5 bases). The germline V and J ends were trimmed by 7 bases and 7 bases, with 11 bases remaining between them. Germline V CDR1 and CDR2: SQVTM, ANQGSEA. This CDR3 spans 11 amino acids. The CDR3 is CSGGSGNEQFF. CDR3 DNA sequence: TGCAGCGGGGGATCGGGGAATGAGCAGTTCTTC.

J is TRBJ2-5 and V is TRBV28; tentatively, D is TRBD2 (6 bases). Germline lookup yields CDR1 MDHEN and CDR2 SYDVKM. This CDR3 region has 13 residues. Deletions cut 5 bases from V and 4 bases from J, with 11 bases between. The CDR3 spells CASSRAEGETQYF. Here the CDR3 DNA reads TGTGCCAGCAGTCGGGCGGAGGGAGAGACCCAGTACTTC.

This clonotype was detected only a few times. This chain uses TRBV2 with TRBJ2-7; tentatively, D is TRBD2 (6 bases). The CDR3 covers 10 residues. The V end lost 7 bases, the J end lost 7 bases, and 8 bases lay between the germline ends. Germline V gene data show CDR1 as SNHLY and CDR2 as FYNNEI. The CDR3 DNA is TGTGCCAGCATTCGGGGGGAGCAGTACTTC. Residues: CASIRGEQYF.

The chain links TRBV7-2 to TRBJ2-5; 7 positions agree with TRBD2. The CDR3 spans 15 residues. CDR1 and CDR2 (germline): SGHTA, FQGNSA. V shed 1 base and J 4 bases; nucleotides not matched to a gene: 6. The CDR3 protein is CASSLGGLAAETQYF. CDR3 in DNA: TGTGCCAGCAGCTTAGGGGGCCTAGCGGCAGAGACCCAGTACTTC.